This T cell receptor (beta chain) was captured by sequencing in a study of cytomegalovirus exposure and HLA in healthy donors. Vbeta (60) and Jbeta (13) primers were used in the PCR. The data were produced by immunoSEQ multiplex PCR, yet TCRdb's version contains in-frame clones alone and is incomplete. The table records 200,000 or so clones, 81% of them present only once. V was clipped by 1 base and J by 1 base, with 9 bases between them. CDR1 SGHDT and CDR2 YYEEEE come from the germline V gene. The CDR3 is 14 residues long. This sequence originates from a woman younger than 35 in good health and CMV-seropositive. The gene calls are TRBV5-6 and TRBJ2-7; possible D gene TRBD1, 6 bases. Sequences were obtained from PBMCs. DNA for the CDR3: TGTGCCAGCAGCTTGTGGGGGCTATCCTACGAGCAGTACTTC. It yields the protein CASSLWGLSYEQYF.